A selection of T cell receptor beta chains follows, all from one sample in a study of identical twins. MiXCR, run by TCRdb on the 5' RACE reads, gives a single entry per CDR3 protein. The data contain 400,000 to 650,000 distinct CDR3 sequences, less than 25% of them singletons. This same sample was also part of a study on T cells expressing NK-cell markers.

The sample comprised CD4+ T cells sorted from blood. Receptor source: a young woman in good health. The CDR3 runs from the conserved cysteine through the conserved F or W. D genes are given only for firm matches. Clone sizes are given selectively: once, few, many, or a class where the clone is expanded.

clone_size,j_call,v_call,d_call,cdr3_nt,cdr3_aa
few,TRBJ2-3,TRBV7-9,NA,TGTGCCAGCAGCTTTAATTATTTT,CASSFNYF
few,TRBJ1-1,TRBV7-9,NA,TGTGCCAGCAGCACCTCTGGGGGGAGGATCACTGAAGCTTTCTTT,CASSTSGGRITEAFF
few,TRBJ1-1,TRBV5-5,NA,TGTGCCAGCAGCTTGGACAGATTCATGAACACTGAAGCTTTCTTT,CASSLDRFMNTEAFF
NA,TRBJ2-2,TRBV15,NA,TGTGCCACCAGCAGAGATCTGCTAGGGAGGGAGCTGTTTTTT,CATSRDLLGRELFF
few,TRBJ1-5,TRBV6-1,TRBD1,TGTGCCAGCAGCGCGGACAGGGCACAGCCCCAGCATTTT,CASSADRAQPQHF
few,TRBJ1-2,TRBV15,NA,TGTGCCACCAGCAGAGGTACAACTAACTATGGCTACACCTTC,CATSRGTTNYGYTF
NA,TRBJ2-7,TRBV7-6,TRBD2,TGTGCCAGCAGCGGGGGGAGCGGGGTCTTCTACGAGCAGTACTTC,CASSGGSGVFYEQYF
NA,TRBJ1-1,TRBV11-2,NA,TGTGCCAGCAGCTTCCGGAGTTTCATGAACACTGAAGCTTTCTTT,CASSFRSFMNTEAFF
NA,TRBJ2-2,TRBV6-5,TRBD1,TGTGCCAGCAGTTACCGGGGACAGGGGAACACCGGGGAGCTGTTTTTT,CASSYRGQGNTGELFF
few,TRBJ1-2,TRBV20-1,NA,TGCAGTGCTAGAGAGGGGGCAGGTGACTACACCTTC,CSAREGAGDYTF
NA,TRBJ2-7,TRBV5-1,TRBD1,TGCGCCAGCAGCCCGTCGGGGGACAGGGTAGACGAGCAGTACTTC,CASSPSGDRVDEQYF
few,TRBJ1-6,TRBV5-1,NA,TGCGCCAGCAGCTTGGCAGCAGCAAATTCACCCCTCCACTTT,CASSLAAANSPLHF
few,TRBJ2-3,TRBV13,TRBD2,TGTGCCAGCGGATTCACTAGCGGGGGGGCGTCTACGCAGTATTTT,CASGFTSGGASTQYF
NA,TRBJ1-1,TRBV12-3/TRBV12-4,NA,TGTGCCAGCAGGCGAGGGGGGAACACTGAAGCTTTCTTT,CASRRGGNTEAFF
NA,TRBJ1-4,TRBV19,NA,TGTGCCAGTAGTGCGGCAGGCGGGAATGAAAAACTGTTTTTT,CASSAAGGNEKLFF
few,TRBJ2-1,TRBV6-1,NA,TGTGCCAGCAGTCGCACCTCGTCCACCTACAATGAGCAGTTCTTC,CASSRTSSTYNEQFF
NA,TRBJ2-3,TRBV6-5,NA,TGTGCCAGCAGTTACATTTCAAGGGGTTCTAGCACAGATACGCAGTATTTT,CASSYISRGSSTDTQYF
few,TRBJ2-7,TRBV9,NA,TGTGCCAGCAGCGTAGTGGGGGAACCCTACGAGCAGTACTTC,CASSVVGEPYEQYF
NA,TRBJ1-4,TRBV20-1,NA,TGCAGTGCTAGACCGGATCCCTCAAAAGGAAAACTGTTTTTT,CSARPDPSKGKLFF
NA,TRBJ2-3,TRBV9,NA,TGTGCCAGCAGCCCCGGGCAGGTTGAGGATACGCAGTATTTT,CASSPGQVEDTQYF
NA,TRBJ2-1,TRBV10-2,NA,TGCGCCAGCACCACCCTACTAGTCGGATACAATGAGCAGTTCTTC,CASTTLLVGYNEQFF
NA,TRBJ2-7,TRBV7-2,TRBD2,TGTGCCAGCAGCTTTTTTCGGACTAGCGTCTCCTACGAGCAGTACTTC,CASSFFRTSVSYEQYF
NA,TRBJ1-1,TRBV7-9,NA,TGTGCCAGCAGTTTAGGGGGGGCAGTGAGAGGAGCTTTCTTT,CASSLGGAVRGAFF
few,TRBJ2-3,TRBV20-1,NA,TGCAGTGCTAGAGCGAACACAGATACGCAGTATTTT,CSARANTDTQYF
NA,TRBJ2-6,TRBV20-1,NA,TGCAGTGCTGGACCCTCATTGGCTGGGGCCAACGTCCTGACTTTC,CSAGPSLAGANVLTF